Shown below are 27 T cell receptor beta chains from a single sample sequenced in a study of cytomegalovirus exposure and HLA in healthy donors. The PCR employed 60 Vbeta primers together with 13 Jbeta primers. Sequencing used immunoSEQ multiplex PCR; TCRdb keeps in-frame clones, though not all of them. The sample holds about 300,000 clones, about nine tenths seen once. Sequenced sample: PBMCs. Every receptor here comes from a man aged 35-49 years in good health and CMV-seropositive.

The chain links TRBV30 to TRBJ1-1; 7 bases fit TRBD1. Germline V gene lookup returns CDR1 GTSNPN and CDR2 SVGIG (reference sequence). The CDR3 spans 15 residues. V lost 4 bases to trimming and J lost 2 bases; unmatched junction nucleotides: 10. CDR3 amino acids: CAWTPIAGGNTEAFF. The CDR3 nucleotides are TGTGCCTGGACCCCGATCGCAGGGGGAAACACTGAAGCTTTCTTT.

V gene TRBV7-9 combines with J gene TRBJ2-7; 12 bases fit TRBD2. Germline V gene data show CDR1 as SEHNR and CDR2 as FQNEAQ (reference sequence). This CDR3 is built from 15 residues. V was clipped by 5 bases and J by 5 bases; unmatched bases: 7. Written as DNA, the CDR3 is TGTGCCAGCAGCCCTAGCGGGAGGGCCGCCGACGAGCAGTACTTC. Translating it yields CASSPSGRAADEQYF.

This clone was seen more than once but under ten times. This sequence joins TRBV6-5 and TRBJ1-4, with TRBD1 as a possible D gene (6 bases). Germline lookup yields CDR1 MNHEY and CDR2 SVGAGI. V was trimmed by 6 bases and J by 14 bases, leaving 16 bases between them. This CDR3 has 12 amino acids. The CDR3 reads CASSPTGTTLFF. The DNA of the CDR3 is TGTGCCAGCAGCCCCACCGGGACAACTCTGTTTTTT.

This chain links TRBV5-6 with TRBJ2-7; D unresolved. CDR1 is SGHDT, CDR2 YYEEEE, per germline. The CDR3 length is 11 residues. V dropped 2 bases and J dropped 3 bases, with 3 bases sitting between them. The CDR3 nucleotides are TGTGCCAGCAGCTTCGGCTACGAGCAGTACTTC. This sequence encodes CASSFGYEQYF.

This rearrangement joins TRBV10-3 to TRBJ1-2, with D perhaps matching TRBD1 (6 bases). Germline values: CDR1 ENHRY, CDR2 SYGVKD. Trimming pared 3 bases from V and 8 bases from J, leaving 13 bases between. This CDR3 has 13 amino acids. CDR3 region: CAISELSGDGYTF. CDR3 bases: TGTGCCATCAGTGAACTGTCAGGGGACGGCTACACCTTC.

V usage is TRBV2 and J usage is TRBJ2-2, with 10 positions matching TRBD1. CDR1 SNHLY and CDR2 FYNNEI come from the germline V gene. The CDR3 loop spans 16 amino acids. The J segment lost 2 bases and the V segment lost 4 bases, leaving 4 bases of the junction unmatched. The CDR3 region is CASSGDRGLNTGELFF. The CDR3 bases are TGTGCCAGCAGTGGTGACAGGGGGCTAAACACCGGGGAGCTGTTTTTT.

The CDR3 DNA sequence: TGCGCCAGCAGCCAAGAACCCGCGGCCTACGAGCAGTACTTC. Its translation: CASSQEPAAYEQYF. The chain combines TRBV4-1 with TRBJ2-7; D gene ambiguous. The germline gives CDR1 MGHRA, CDR2 YSYEKL. V was trimmed by 0 bases and J by 2 bases, leaving 8 bases between them. CDR3 length: 14 amino acids.

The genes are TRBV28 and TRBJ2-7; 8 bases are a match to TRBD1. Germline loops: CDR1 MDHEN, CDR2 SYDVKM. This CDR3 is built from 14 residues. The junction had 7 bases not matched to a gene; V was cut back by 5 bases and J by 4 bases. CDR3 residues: CASSPPGTGYEQYF. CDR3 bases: TGTGCCAGCAGTCCCCCCGGGACAGGATACGAGCAGTACTTC.

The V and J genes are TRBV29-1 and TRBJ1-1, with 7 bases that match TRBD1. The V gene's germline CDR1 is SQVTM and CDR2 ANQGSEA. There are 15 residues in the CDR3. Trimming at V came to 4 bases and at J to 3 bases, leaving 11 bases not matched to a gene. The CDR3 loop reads CSVAGEAGGDTEAFF. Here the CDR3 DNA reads TGCAGCGTTGCAGGAGAGGCAGGGGGTGACACTGAAGCTTTCTTT. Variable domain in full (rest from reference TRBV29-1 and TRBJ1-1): SAVISQKPSRDICQRGTSLTIQCQVDSQVTMMFWYRQQPGQSLTLIATANQGSEATYESGFVIDKFPISRPNLTFSTLTVSNMSPEDSSIYLCSVAGEAGGDTEAFFGQGTRLTVV.

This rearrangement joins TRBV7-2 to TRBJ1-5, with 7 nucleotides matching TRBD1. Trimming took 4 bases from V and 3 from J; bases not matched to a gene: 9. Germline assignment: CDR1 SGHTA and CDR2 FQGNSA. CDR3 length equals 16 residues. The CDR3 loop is CASSWSGRGDNQPQHF. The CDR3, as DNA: TGTGCCAGCAGCTGGTCGGGCAGGGGGGACAATCAGCCCCAGCATTTT.

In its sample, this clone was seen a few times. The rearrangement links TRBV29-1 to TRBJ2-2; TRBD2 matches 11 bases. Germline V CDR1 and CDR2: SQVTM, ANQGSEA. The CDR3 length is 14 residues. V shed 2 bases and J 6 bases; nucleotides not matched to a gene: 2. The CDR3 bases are TGCAGCGTTGAAAGACTAGCGGGATCCGGGGAGCTGTTTTTT. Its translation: CSVERLAGSGELFF.

The chain's CDR3 is CSVDWTGKKTQYF. The DNA for the CDR3 is TGCAGCGTTGATTGGACAGGGAAGAAGACCCAGTACTTC. The V and J genes are TRBV29-1 and TRBJ2-5; 8 bases fit TRBD1. Looked up from germline, CDR1 is SQVTM and CDR2 is ANQGSEA. After removal of 3 bases from V and 6 bases from J, the junction contained 6 bases not matched to a gene. The CDR3 contains 13 residues.

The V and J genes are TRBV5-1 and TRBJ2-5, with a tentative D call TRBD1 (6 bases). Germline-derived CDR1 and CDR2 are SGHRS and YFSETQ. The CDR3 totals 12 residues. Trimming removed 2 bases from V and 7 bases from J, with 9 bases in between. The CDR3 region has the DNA TGCGCCAGCAGCTTCGAAGGGGGGACCCAGTACTTC. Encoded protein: CASSFEGGTQYF.

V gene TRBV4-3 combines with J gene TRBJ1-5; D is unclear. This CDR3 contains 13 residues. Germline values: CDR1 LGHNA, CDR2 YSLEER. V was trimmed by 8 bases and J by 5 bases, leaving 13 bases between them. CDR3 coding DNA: TGCGCCAGCCGGAGCGATCGGGATCAGCCCCAGCATTTT. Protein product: CASRSDRDQPQHF.

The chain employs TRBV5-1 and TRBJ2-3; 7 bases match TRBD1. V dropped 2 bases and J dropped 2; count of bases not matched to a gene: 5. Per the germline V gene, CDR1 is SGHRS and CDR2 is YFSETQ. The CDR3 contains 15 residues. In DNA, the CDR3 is TGCGCCAGCAGCTTCAGGGGGACCGACACAGATACGCAGTATTTT. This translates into CASSFRGTDTDTQYF.

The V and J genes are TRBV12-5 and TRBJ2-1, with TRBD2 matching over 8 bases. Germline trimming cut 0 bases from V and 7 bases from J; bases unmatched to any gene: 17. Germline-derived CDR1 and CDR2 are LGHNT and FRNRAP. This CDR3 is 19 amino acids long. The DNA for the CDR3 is TGTGCTAGTGGTTTGGTATTGGGGACTAGTGAGTTAAATAGAAATGAGCAGTTCTTC. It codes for CASGLVLGTSELNRNEQFF.

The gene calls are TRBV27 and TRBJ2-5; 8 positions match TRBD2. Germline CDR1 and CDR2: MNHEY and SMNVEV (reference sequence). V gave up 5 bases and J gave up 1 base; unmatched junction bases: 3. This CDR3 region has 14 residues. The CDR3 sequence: CASSLTSAQETQYF. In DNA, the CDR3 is TGTGCCAGCAGTCTGACTAGCGCCCAAGAGACCCAGTACTTC.

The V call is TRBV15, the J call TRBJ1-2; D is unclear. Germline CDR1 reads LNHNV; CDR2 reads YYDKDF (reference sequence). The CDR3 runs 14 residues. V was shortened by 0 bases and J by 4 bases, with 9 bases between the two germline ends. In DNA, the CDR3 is TGTGCCACCAGCAGAGACCCGGGAGGCTATGGCTACACCTTC. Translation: CATSRDPGGYGYTF.

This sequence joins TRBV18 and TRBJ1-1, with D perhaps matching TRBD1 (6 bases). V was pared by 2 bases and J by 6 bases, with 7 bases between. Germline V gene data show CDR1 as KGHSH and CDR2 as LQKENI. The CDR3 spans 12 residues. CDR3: CASSPDRSEAFF. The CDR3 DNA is TGTGCCAGCTCACCAGACAGGTCTGAAGCTTTCTTT.

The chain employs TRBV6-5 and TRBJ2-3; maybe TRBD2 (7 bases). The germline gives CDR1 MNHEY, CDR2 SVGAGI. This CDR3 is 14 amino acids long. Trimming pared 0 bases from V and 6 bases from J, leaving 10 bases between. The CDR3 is CASSYSGGLDTQYF. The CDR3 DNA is TGTGCCAGCAGTTACTCCGGGGGGCTCGATACGCAGTATTTT.

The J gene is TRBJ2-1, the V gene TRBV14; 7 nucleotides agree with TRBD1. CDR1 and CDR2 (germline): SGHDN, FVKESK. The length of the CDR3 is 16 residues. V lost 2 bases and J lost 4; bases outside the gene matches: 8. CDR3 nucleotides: TGTGCCAGCAGCCAACTTCGGACAGGCCAGTACAATGAGCAGTTCTTC. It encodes CASSQLRTGQYNEQFF.

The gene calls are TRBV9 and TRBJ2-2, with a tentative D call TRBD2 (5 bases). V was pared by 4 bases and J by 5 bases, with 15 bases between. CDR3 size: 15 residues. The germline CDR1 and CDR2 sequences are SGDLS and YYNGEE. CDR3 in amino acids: CASSPLGSGTGELFF. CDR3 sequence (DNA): TGTGCCAGCAGCCCACTAGGGAGCGGAACCGGGGAGCTGTTTTTT.

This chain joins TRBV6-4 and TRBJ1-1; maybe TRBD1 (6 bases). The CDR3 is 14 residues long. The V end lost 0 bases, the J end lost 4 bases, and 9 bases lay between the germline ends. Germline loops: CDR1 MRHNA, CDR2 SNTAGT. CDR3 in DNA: TGTGCCAGCAGTGACTCGAGGGGGTCCACTGAAGCTTTCTTT. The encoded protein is CASSDSRGSTEAFF.

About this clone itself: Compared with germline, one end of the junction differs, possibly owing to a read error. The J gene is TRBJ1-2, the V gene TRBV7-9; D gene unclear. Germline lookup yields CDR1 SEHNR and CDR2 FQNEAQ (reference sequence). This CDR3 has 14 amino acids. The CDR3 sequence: CSSSWFPGDYGYTF. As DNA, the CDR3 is TGTTCCAGCAGCTGGTTTCCAGGTGACTATGGCTACACCTTC.

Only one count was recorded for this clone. CDR3 DNA: TGTGCCAGCAGTTTCCCCGGGAGCGGGTACAATGAGCAGTTCTTC. Protein: CASSFPGSGYNEQFF. The V call is TRBV28, the J call TRBJ2-1; maybe TRBD2 (6 bases). The germline V and J ends were trimmed by 3 bases and 4 bases, with 13 bases remaining between them. Germline CDR1 reads MDHEN; CDR2 reads SYDVKM. The CDR3 is 15 residues long.

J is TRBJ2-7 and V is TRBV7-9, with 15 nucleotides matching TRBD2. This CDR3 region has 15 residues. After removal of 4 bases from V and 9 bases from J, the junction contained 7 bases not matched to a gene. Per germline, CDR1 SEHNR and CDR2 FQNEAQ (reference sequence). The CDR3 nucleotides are TGTGCCAGCAGCTCTGGACTAGCGGGAGGGCCGGGGCAGTACTTC. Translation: CASSSGLAGGPGQYF.

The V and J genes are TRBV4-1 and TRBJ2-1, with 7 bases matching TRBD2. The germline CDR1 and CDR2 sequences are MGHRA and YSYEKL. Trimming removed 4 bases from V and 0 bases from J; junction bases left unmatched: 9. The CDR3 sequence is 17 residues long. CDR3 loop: CASSRPRTSGSYNEQFF. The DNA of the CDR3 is TGCGCCAGCAGCCGACCGCGGACTAGTGGCTCCTACAATGAGCAGTTCTTC.